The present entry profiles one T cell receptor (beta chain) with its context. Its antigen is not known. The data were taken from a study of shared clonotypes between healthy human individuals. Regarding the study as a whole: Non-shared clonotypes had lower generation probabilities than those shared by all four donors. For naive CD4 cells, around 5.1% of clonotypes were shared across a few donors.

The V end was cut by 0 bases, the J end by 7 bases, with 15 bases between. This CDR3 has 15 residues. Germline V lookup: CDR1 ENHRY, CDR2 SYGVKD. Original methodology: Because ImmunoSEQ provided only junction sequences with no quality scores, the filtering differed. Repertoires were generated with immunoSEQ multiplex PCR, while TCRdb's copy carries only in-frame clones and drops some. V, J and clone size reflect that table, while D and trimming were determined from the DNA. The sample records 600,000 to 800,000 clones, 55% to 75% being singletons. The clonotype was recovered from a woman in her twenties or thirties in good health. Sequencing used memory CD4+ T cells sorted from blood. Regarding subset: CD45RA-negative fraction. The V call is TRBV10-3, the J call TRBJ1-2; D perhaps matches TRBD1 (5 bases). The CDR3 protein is CAISESAGGAFGYTF. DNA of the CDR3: TGTGCCATCAGTGAGTCGGCAGGAGGGGCGTTTGGCTACACCTTC.